This T cell receptor beta chain was sequenced during a study of OX40 agonist ivuxolimab in advanced cancers. For the study at large: Eligibility rules accepted prior anti-PD-1, anti-PD-L1 or anti-CTLA-4 therapy, and around 40% had some. Partial response was recorded in three patients: one hepatocellular carcinoma and two cutaneous melanoma cases. General study findings and limits: At 0.1 to 3.0 mg/kg and by week 6, CD4+ and CD8+ T cells in the blood had expanded clonally.

The V gene end was trimmed by 4 bases and the J gene end by 3 bases; junction bases not matched to a gene: 6. CDR3 length: 15 residues. Germline CDR1 reads SGHTA; CDR2 reads FQGNSA. TCRdb's table, derived via immunoSEQ multiplex PCR, lists solely in-frame clones and lacks some. The sample records over 55,000 clones, roughly 84% being singletons. As for this clone: The antigen is unknown.

The TCR originated in an adult with an advanced solid tumor such as melanoma, head and neck, liver or kidney cancer. Sample: CD4+ or CD8+ T cells sorted from blood, taken in a trial of the OX40 agonist ivuxolimab. This chain connects TRBV7-2 to TRBJ1-1; 9 bases line up with TRBD1. The CDR3 bases are TGTGCCAGCAGCTACCTCGGACAGGGGTACACTGAAGCTTTCTTT. As protein: CASSYLGQGYTEAFF.